The source of this T cell receptor beta chain is a study of human T cells and chemical hapten exposure. The sample's time point: patch test 1, 2 weeks after DPC sensitization. Specified treatment: therapeutic diphenylcyclopropenone sensitization with weekly scalp DPC. The germline V gene has CDR1 SGHTA and CDR2 FQGNSA. CDR3 length: 15 residues. V gave up 3 bases and J gave up 4 bases; unmatched junction bases: 5. This clonotype came up a few times. A single record per CDR3 protein comes from TCRdb applying MiXCR to the RACE reads. The repertoire consists of about 380,000 distinct CDR3 sequences, with 4.8% occurring once and the leading ten covering around 2.3%.

The TCR originated in a woman between 45 and 60 years old with alopecia areata. Some clones in this sample may be carry-over from other donors' samples. The V call is TRBV7-2, the J call TRBJ1-2; 10 bases fit TRBD1. Specimen: whole blood, collected in connection with sensitization to the hapten diphenylcyclopropenone (DPC). For the CDR3, the DNA is TGTGCCAGCAGCTTCACGACAGGGGGCGGCTATGGCTACACCTTC. It specifies CASSFTTGGGYGYTF. Complete variable domain (other parts from reference TRBV7-2 and TRBJ1-2): GAGVSQSPSNKVTEKGKDVELRCDPISGHTALYWYRQSLGQGLEFLIYFQGNSAPDKSGLPSDRFSAERTGGSVSTLTIQRTQQEDSAVYLCASSFTTGGGYGYTFGSGTRLTVV.